This passage covers 17 T cell receptor beta chains from one sample sequenced in a study of shared clonotypes between healthy human individuals. TCRdb's copy holds only in-frame clones and misses some; the assay was immunoSEQ multiplex PCR. The repertoire holds a few hundred thousand clones, with less than 75% as singletons. Sequencing was carried out using memory CD4+ T cells sorted from blood. Subset of the sample: CD45RA-negative fraction. The receptors originated from a man aged 25-40 years in good health.

The chain has TRBV13 and TRBJ2-7; 9 nucleotides match TRBD1. Losses at the gene ends were 7 bases for V and 3 bases for J; bases not matched to a gene: 7. Germline-derived CDR1 and CDR2 are PRHDT and FYEKMQ (reference sequence). This CDR3 comprises 14 residues. The CDR3 DNA reads TGTGCCAGCACCGTGGACAGGGGTTGCTACGAGCAGTACTTC. Its protein is CASTVDRGCYEQYF.

The CDR3 loop is CASPSPSQALYGYTF. CDR3 sequence (DNA): TGTGCCAGCCCCAGCCCCTCACAGGCGTTATATGGCTACACCTTC. The chain is built from TRBV7-2 and TRBJ1-2; possible D gene TRBD1, 5 bases. V was pared by 8 bases and J by 5 bases, with 21 bases between. The CDR3 length is 15 residues. CDR1 SGHTA and CDR2 FQGNSA come from the germline V gene.

This clone was detected only once. The rearrangement links TRBV10-3 to TRBJ1-3; D unresolved. The germline V gene has CDR1 ENHRY and CDR2 SYGVKD. This CDR3 is built from 15 residues. The ends were cut back, 5 bases at V and 0 bases at J, with 11 bases in the middle. The CDR3 sequence: CAISSGRGSGNTIYF. DNA of the CDR3: TGTGCCATCAGTAGTGGACGGGGCTCTGGAAACACCATATATTTT.

This chain links TRBV5-1 with TRBJ2-7, with TRBD2 matching 8 bases. V dropped 1 base and J dropped 4; count of bases not matched to a gene: 4. Per the germline V gene, CDR1 is SGHRS and CDR2 is YFSETQ. This CDR3 comprises 14 residues. The CDR3 nucleotides read TGCGCCAGCAGCTTGATCTCTAGCGGGTACGAGCAGTACTTC. Residues: CASSLISSGYEQYF.

The V gene is TRBV4-1, the J gene TRBJ2-3, with D possibly TRBD2 on 5 matching bases. There are 17 residues in the CDR3. Germline assignment: CDR1 MGHRA and CDR2 YSYEKL. V was shortened by 4 bases and J by 1 base, with 18 bases between the two germline ends. DNA of the CDR3: TGCGCCAGCAGCCTAAAAACCCGAGGGAGAGGCACAGATACGCAGTATTTT. This sequence encodes CASSLKTRGRGTDTQYF.

This clone was counted a few times. This sequence joins TRBV18 and TRBJ2-5; no reliable D call. Trimming removed 2 bases from V and 6 bases from J, with 16 bases in between. The CDR3 runs to 15 residues. Germline V gene data show CDR1 as KGHSH and CDR2 as LQKENI. The CDR3 DNA follows: TGTGCCAGCTCACCAGAGGCTCTGGCAGCAAAGACCCAGTACTTC. Its protein product is CASSPEALAAKTQYF.

The genes are TRBV14 and TRBJ1-1; 10 bases line up with TRBD1. CDR1 is SGHDN, CDR2 FVKESK, per germline. After removal of 0 bases from V and 4 bases from J, the junction contained 11 bases not matched to a gene. The CDR3 runs 18 residues. The CDR3 loop is CASSQEPGGQGWITEAFF. The CDR3 bases are TGTGCCAGCAGCCAAGAACCCGGGGGACAGGGGTGGATCACTGAAGCTTTCTTT.

Details on this clone: The same CDR3 arises from other DNA sequences in this sample as well. The V gene is TRBV9, the J gene TRBJ2-5; no clear D. The CDR3 consists of 14 residues. The ends were cut back, 0 bases at V and 2 bases at J, with 8 bases in the middle. CDR1 and CDR2 (germline): SGDLS, YYNGEE. CDR3 residues: CASSVGSGQETQYF. CDR3 DNA sequence: TGTGCCAGCAGCGTAGGGTCAGGTCAAGAGACCCAGTACTTC. The entire variable domain, with the rest obtained from reference TRBV9 and TRBJ2-5, is as follows: DSGVTQTPKHLITATGQRVTLRCSPRSGDLSVYWYQQSLDQGLQFLIQYYNGEERAKGNILERFSAQQFPDLHSELNLSSLELGDSALYFCASSVGSGQETQYFGPGTRLLVL.

The gene calls are TRBV10-1 and TRBJ2-3; 7 positions agree with TRBD2. The CDR3 spans 17 residues. The trim removed 0 bases at V and 2 bases at J, leaving 8 bases unmatched. Per germline, CDR1 WNHNN and CDR2 SYGVQD (reference sequence). CDR3 bases: TGCGCCAGCAGTGAGTCGGGCCTAGCGGACGACACAGATACGCAGTATTTT. Encoded protein: CASSESGLADDTDTQYF.

The rearrangement joins TRBV11-2 to TRBJ1-1; TRBD1 matches at 8 bases. CDR3 size: 15 residues. Germline CDR1 SGHAT, CDR2 FQNNGV. J was trimmed by 7 bases and V by 4 bases; bases with no gene match: 11. CDR3 DNA sequence: TGTGCCAGCAGCTCTGGCGGAAGGACAGGGCTTGAAGCTTTCTTT. Protein sequence: CASSSGGRTGLEAFF. Together with reference TRBV11-2 and TRBJ1-1, the CDR3 gives the full variable domain: EAGVAQSPRYKIIEKRQSVAFWCNPISGHATLYWYQQILGQGPKLLIQFQNNGVVDDSQLPKDRFSAERLKGVDSTLKIQPAKLEDSAVYLCASSSGGRTGLEAFFGQGTRLTVV.

This clone has a handful of counts. CDR3 loop: CASSSISGTALYEQYF. The CDR3 DNA sequence: TGTGCCAGCAGCTCCATAAGTGGGACAGCTCTGTACGAGCAGTACTTC. The chain joins TRBV11-2 to TRBJ2-7; 7 nucleotides align to TRBD1. V shed 4 bases and J 4 bases; nucleotides not matched to a gene: 13. Germline CDR1 is SGHAT and CDR2 is FQNNGV. CDR3 length equals 16 residues.

The V call is TRBV6-5, the J call TRBJ1-3; a weak D match, TRBD1 (6 bases). The V and J ends lost 0 bases and 8 bases respectively, with 11 bases between them. Germline V lookup: CDR1 MNHEY, CDR2 SVGAGI. CDR3 length equals 14 residues. Here the CDR3 DNA reads TGTGCCAGCAGTTACTCGGCCAGGGGTGACACCATATATTTT. Translated: CASSYSARGDTIYF.

This clone was detected many times. The sample has other DNA sequences that encode this CDR3 too. The chain carries TRBV29-1 and TRBJ1-1; D remains ambiguous. Per the germline V gene, CDR1 is SQVTM and CDR2 is ANQGSEA. The CDR3 is made up of 13 amino acids. Trimming took off 0 bases at V and 0 bases at J, with 5 bases between the two ends. The CDR3 DNA is TGCAGCGTTGAAGAGGACTTGAACACTGAAGCTTTCTTT. Its translation: CSVEEDLNTEAFF.

This clone has only a few counts. The chain joins TRBV29-1 to TRBJ2-1; TRBD2 aligns across 11 bases. The germline V gene encodes CDR1 SQVTM and CDR2 ANQGSEA. After removal of 6 bases from V and 4 bases from J, the junction contained 5 bases not matched to a gene. This CDR3 is 14 amino acids long. CDR3 amino acids: CSVRLAGLYNEQFF. CDR3 sequence (DNA): TGCAGCGTCCGACTAGCGGGATTGTACAATGAGCAGTTCTTC.

The rearrangement joins TRBV11-3 to TRBJ2-3; 7 bases match TRBD1. The CDR3 is 17 amino acids. The junction had 9 bases not matched to a gene; V was cut back by 3 bases and J by 0 bases. Germline lookup yields CDR1 SGHNT and CDR2 YENEEA. CDR3 protein: CASSLSTGTDSTDTQYF. In DNA, the CDR3 is TGTGCCAGCAGCTTGAGCACAGGGACAGATAGCACAGATACGCAGTATTTT.

V gene TRBV5-1 combines with J gene TRBJ2-2; 13 nucleotides match TRBD2. Germline trimming cut 4 bases from V and 1 base from J; bases unmatched to any gene: 10. Germline loops: CDR1 SGHRS, CDR2 YFSETQ. This CDR3 has 19 residues. CDR3 sequence reads: CASSLGILAGGRNTGELFF. The CDR3, as DNA: TGCGCCAGCAGCCTAGGCATACTAGCGGGAGGGCGGAACACCGGGGAGCTGTTTTTT. Together with reference TRBV5-1 and TRBJ2-2, the CDR3 gives the full variable domain: KAGVTQTPRYLIKTRGQQVTLSCSPISGHRSVSWYQQTPGQGLQFLFEYFSETQRNKGNFPGRFSGRQFSNSRSEMNVSTLELGDSALYLCASSLGILAGGRNTGELFFGEGSRLTVL.

This chain joins TRBV6-6 and TRBJ1-5; D might be TRBD1 (5 bases). The CDR3 consists of 15 residues. The V gene lost 2 bases and the J gene lost 6 bases, with 14 bases spanning the gap. Germline loops: CDR1 MNHNY, CDR2 SVGAGI (reference sequence). CDR3 protein: CASSYPGRQFQPQHF. The CDR3 DNA follows: TGTGCCAGCAGTTACCCGGGACGTCAATTTCAGCCCCAGCATTTT.